This T cell receptor beta chain appears in the sequencing data of a study of T cells in Graves' hyperthyroidism and ophthalmopathy. Overall study findings and caveats: Expanded thyroid clonotypes (above 0.001) were mostly also found in blood.

With respect to this clonotype: Its target is unknown.

It was RNA transcripts that yielded the amplified TCR beta CDR3 regions. The HTBI set primed first-round TCR CDR3 RT-PCR. Each CDR3 protein gets one entry after TCRdb re-called the multiplex PCR reads with MiXCR. The profile shows a few hundred thousand distinct CDR3 sequences, around a fifth of them singletons. Each ophthalmopathy patient scored at least 3 on the Clinical Activity Score and at least 4 on NOSPECS grade, with duration under 3 months. Germline CDR1 is GTSNPN and CDR2 is SVGIG (reference sequence). Trimming took 3 bases from V and 6 from J; bases not matched to a gene: 5. The length of the CDR3 is 13 residues.

This receptor was identified in a woman aged 65 to 85 with Graves' ophthalmopathy. Sequenced: blood. This rearrangement joins TRBV30 to TRBJ1-5, with 7 bases identical to TRBD1. Written as DNA, the CDR3 is TGTGCCTGGAGCCGCAGGGACAGTCAGCCCCAGCATTTT. This gives the protein CAWSRRDSQPQHF.